This T cell receptor beta chain was found in a study of T cell changes during pregnancy in multiple sclerosis. The protocol was immunoSEQ multiplex PCR, while the TCRdb copy is restricted to in-frame clones and leaves out a portion. The repertoire includes roughly 53,000 clones, about 90% of them detected once, and about 0.41% sits in the top ten. This CDR3 spans 14 amino acids. Between the trimmed V and J ends, which lost 2 bases and 9 bases, there was a span of 14 bases. Germline loops: CDR1 LNHDA, CDR2 SQIVND (reference sequence). Sequences were derived from CD4+ T cells from peripheral blood mononuclear cells, sampled in the second trimester of pregnancy. The receptor comes from a female donor in good health, enrolled as a control in a pregnancy study. This sequence joins TRBV19 and TRBJ2-1; the D is unclear. For the CDR3, the DNA is TGTGCCAGTAGTATACGAGAAACGTTAAGTGAGCAGTTCTTC. Translating gives CASSIRETLSEQFF.